This T cell receptor (beta chain) was documented in a study of PD-1 blockade in classical Hodgkin lymphoma. Whole-study results and caveats: Complete responders had baseline diversity similar to newly diagnosed patients. Nivolumab initiation under 1 year post-ASCT meant exclusion. TCR diversity at baseline was reported to be reduced in newly diagnosed patients relative to healthy donors.

Autologous stem cell transplantation was followed by relapse in every patient, and brentuximab vedotin exposure varied. Patients had relapsed/refractory classical Hodgkin lymphoma with complete response, partial response or progressive disease as best response. The germline CDR1 and CDR2 sequences are WNHNN and SYGVQD (reference sequence). Trimming removed 3 bases at V and 10 bases at J, with 7 bases between. CDR3 length equals 12 residues. Repertoires were generated with immunoSEQ multiplex PCR, while TCRdb's copy carries only in-frame clones and drops some. In the table there are about 30,000 clones, around 68% of which are singletons. By sample share, this clone is medium-sized (0.01 to 0.1%). Its specificity is not known.

The sequenced sample was peripheral blood mononuclear cells (PBMCs), obtained before the second cycle of nivolumab. The V and J genes are TRBV10-1 and TRBJ1-6; no definite D call. The receptor comes from a human donor with classical Hodgkin lymphoma. CDR3 bases: TGCGCCAGCAGTGAAGAAGGGTCACCCCTCCACTTT. It codes for CASSEEGSPLHF.